This entry concerns a single TCR beta chain. Its antigen is not known. The data stem from a study of a mutant IDH1 vaccine in newly diagnosed glioma. Looking at the study overall: The therapy given earlier, which was standard therapy, consisted of radiotherapy, temozolomide, or both, and most of the patients received both.

TCRdb's table, derived via immunoSEQ multiplex PCR, lists solely in-frame clones and lacks some. The sample carries around 50,000 clones, approximately 84% recorded once. The V gene's germline CDR1 is MNHNY and CDR2 SVGAGI (reference sequence). Trimming took off 2 bases at V and 3 bases at J, with 4 bases between the two ends. The CDR3 consists of 12 residues. Study findings and constraints: Apparently unrelated to pseudoprogression were changes in the top peripheral T cell clonotypes.

Time point here: week 47, end of study. What each vaccine dose contained was 300 ug of mutant IDH1 20-mer peptide, accompanied by topical imiquimod. This material consisted of PBMCs, taken from a glioma patient whose treatment included an IDH1 peptide vaccine. This TCR was recovered from a woman aged 25 to 45 with glioma. Some clones in this sample may be carry-over from other donors' samples. The rearrangement uses TRBV6-6 and TRBJ1-1; D unresolved. CDR3 loop: CASSYADTEAFF. The CDR3 coding sequence is TGTGCCAGCAGTTACGCGGACACTGAAGCTTTCTTT.